This is a list of T cell receptor beta chains from one sample in a study of vaccination and CD4 T cells after COVID-19. Each CDR3 protein gets one entry after TCRdb re-called the PCR reads with MiXCR. The table has about 20,000 distinct CDR3 sequences, 52% seen once. No antigen has been identified for these receptors. What was sequenced was CD4+ T cells from blood, cultured in vitro. The receptors stem from a human donor who had recovered from COVID-19. CDR3s leave out the opening cysteine and the closing phenylalanine or tryptophan. A D gene is named only where the DNA matches it firmly.

D,V,CDR3
.,TRBV7-3,ASSLFSSTEAF
.,TRBV12-3/TRBV12-4,ASSRTLYSNQPQH
.,TRBV12-3/TRBV12-4,ASSLGRFRGSYEQY
.,TRBV7-9,ASSRWTSTDTQY
.,TRBV2,ASSSGYGGAEETQY
.,TRBV6-5,ASSFSDSSTDTQY
TRBD2,TRBV5-4,ASIGGAAGGPQDEQF
TRBD1,TRBV6-4,ASSGTGLSGANVLT
TRBD1,TRBV15,ATSRTGQTYEQY
TRBD1,TRBV28,ASSLRDRGRGNQPQH
.,TRBV2,ASIRQYGNEAF
.,TRBV20-1,SVGGQAGNIQY
TRBD1,TRBV20-1,SARIGQANVEKLF
.,TRBV28,ASSAIGVNTEAF
TRBD1,TRBV10-3,AIAQPTGGGNQPQH
.,TRBV7-9,ASSPPGAGTGVRETQY
.,TRBV20-1,SAAGRPNYGYT
.,TRBV18,ASSLIPSDPAF
TRBD1,TRBV7-9,ASRRTGNTGELF
TRBD1,TRBV7-2,ASSSDRVVATQY
.,TRBV6-5,ASSWGGTGNQPQH
.,TRBV7-2,ASSPPGRGWTPEAF
.,TRBV27,ASSLNDLSPLH
TRBD1,TRBV20-1,SASGGNYGYT
.,TRBV19,ASSIGGHTEAF
.,TRBV5-1,ASSREGTEAF
.,TRBV6-2/TRBV6-3,ASRYTPGESSYNEQF
TRBD2,TRBV7-9,ASSPSRRSGGQETQY
.,TRBV6-1,AARGNTEAF
TRBD1,TRBV28,ASSLDRTGGSFQNIQY
.,TRBV15,ATSSSWGSDEQY
.,TRBV18,ASSYMAGSTDTQY
.,TRBV6-2/TRBV6-3,ASSGVEGNYNEQF
.,TRBV7-9,ASSPRDLHTGELF
.,TRBV5-1,ASSLVVGGPGGYT
TRBD1,TRBV28,ASSSAGDRGSYEQY
TRBD1,TRBV6-5,ASSYSVKQGAHSGANVLT